This is a list of T cell receptor beta chains from one sample in a study of cytomegalovirus exposure and HLA in healthy donors. Measured with immunoSEQ multiplex PCR; TCRdb has only the in-frame clones, and not every one. The sample consists of around 130,000 clones, around 77% of them appearing once. The sample taken for sequencing was PBMCs. The source of these receptors is a man in his forties or fifties in good health and CMV-seronegative. The CDR3 runs from the conserved cysteine through the conserved F or W. Where a row states a size, it is once, few, many or the class of an expanded clone; other rows omit it.

cdr3_aa | clone_size | j_call | v_call
CASSRQGENYGYTF | . | TRBJ1-2 | TRBV6-5
CASSKRGLATNEKLFF | . | TRBJ1-4 | TRBV21-1
CASSLRQGNSNQPQHF | . | TRBJ1-5 | TRBV28
CASSLPDRSQTQYF | once | TRBJ2-5 | TRBV27
CASTPPGKEGQPQHF | . | TRBJ1-5 | TRBV18
CASSVLTGGDEQFF | . | TRBJ2-1 | TRBV10-2
CASGTATSGSNEQFF | . | TRBJ2-1 | TRBV19
CASSLGAGNEQYF | few | TRBJ2-7 | TRBV7-2
CASSLVGGPSTDTQYF | . | TRBJ2-3 | TRBV28
CASSIHREGQPQHF | few | TRBJ1-5 | TRBV19
CAISESQSSGANVLNF | . | TRBJ2-6 | TRBV10-3
CASSESPGSGTGELFF | . | TRBJ2-2 | TRBV10-2
CASAAPGQGNGNTIYF | once | TRBJ1-3 | TRBV25-1
CASSLSILLAKNIQYF | . | TRBJ2-4 | TRBV27
CASTSSGGTNEKLFF | few | TRBJ1-4 | TRBV6-6
CSALGRHTPETQYF | . | TRBJ2-5 | TRBV29-1
CASSLGRLAGGEQYF | . | TRBJ2-7 | TRBV7-2
CASSLRNTGELFF | medium-sized | TRBJ2-2 | TRBV28
CASSFDSGRDIQYF | . | TRBJ2-4 | TRBV5-4
CASSLGQGVGEQYF | few | TRBJ2-7 | TRBV5-6
CAWSVGGSSGANVLTF | few | TRBJ2-6 | TRBV30
CASRNSGSYNEQFF | . | TRBJ2-1 | TRBV28
CASRTGGFGSKNIQYF | few | TRBJ2-4 | TRBV13
CASSRNPGQGAETQYF | . | TRBJ2-5 | TRBV27
CASSQGGYQPQHF | few | TRBJ1-5 | TRBV10-2
CASSEGPPGETQYF | . | TRBJ2-5 | TRBV9
CASSPNTDTQYF | few | TRBJ2-3 | TRBV7-2
CASSLGSSGRTDTQYF | . | TRBJ2-3 | TRBV28
CASSQERRQTNTGELFF | . | TRBJ2-2 | TRBV4-3
CAISGERGSYEQYF | . | TRBJ2-7 | TRBV10-3
CASSNTRTGTQPQHF | . | TRBJ1-5 | TRBV19
CASSIGQAGETQYF | . | TRBJ2-5 | TRBV5-1
CASSVAPGGGETQYF | few | TRBJ2-5 | TRBV9
CASSLRTSGPRKETQYF | once | TRBJ2-5 | TRBV7-3
CASSQGGSYNEQFF | . | TRBJ2-1 | TRBV6-6
CASSDGTGLNQPQHF | . | TRBJ1-5 | TRBV10-2
CASSAQGQGTGELFF | few | TRBJ2-2 | TRBV2
CAISDGDGNQPQHF | . | TRBJ1-5 | TRBV10-3
CAWGSGEETQYF | . | TRBJ2-5 | TRBV30
CASIAGRTAGEQYF | . | TRBJ2-7 | TRBV28
CASSGTDNTEAFF | . | TRBJ1-1 | TRBV6-5
CASSARDPMITDTQYF | . | TRBJ2-3 | TRBV7-9
CASSSQGAGNNEQFF | . | TRBJ2-1 | TRBV27
CASSKTENQPQHF | . | TRBJ1-5 | TRBV6-4
CASSVEGQVVEQYF | . | TRBJ2-7 | TRBV6-1
CASSQELYLDGEQFF | . | TRBJ2-1 | TRBV4-2
CASSLAHSKSGAEQYF | . | TRBJ2-7 | TRBV5-6
CSVREFTSGRTNYNEQFF | . | TRBJ2-1 | TRBV29-1
CASRQNRDLNQPQHF | . | TRBJ1-5 | TRBV6-5
CASSPRQGGNTEAFF | . | TRBJ1-1 | TRBV18
CASSHNLAGGSYEQYF | . | TRBJ2-7 | TRBV14
CASFPLGTSGNEQYF | . | TRBJ2-7 | TRBV6-1
CASSFDGRPGEKLFF | . | TRBJ1-4 | TRBV14
CASSLDGQGADTQYF | . | TRBJ2-3 | TRBV5-1
CATSRARGGGTDTQYF | once | TRBJ2-3 | TRBV15
CASTGAYEQYF | once | TRBJ2-7 | TRBV28
CASSFSPGGRYEQYF | . | TRBJ2-7 | TRBV27
CASSSEREFSYEQYF | . | TRBJ2-7 | TRBV11-2
CASSYGTAISGNTIYF | . | TRBJ1-3 | TRBV19
CASSPTGNSGNTIYF | . | TRBJ1-3 | TRBV2